Presented here are 26 T cell receptor beta chains from one specimen sequenced in a study of blood T cells in healthy people across ages. Together with a sample-barcoded 5' primer, a J-beta primer mix was included in a second PCR lasting about 7 to 12 cycles. TCRdb re-analysed the 5' RACE reads in MiXCR, keeping a single row per CDR3 protein. The table records about 1,400,000 distinct CDR3 sequences, 59% of them present only once. Specimen: blood. The source of these receptors is a man aged 18 to 30 in good health.

The rearrangement joins TRBV27 to TRBJ2-1; D gene uncertain. Germline loops: CDR1 MNHEY, CDR2 SMNVEV (reference sequence). Deletions cut 3 bases from V and 2 bases from J, with 11 bases between. The CDR3 runs to 15 residues. Written as DNA, the CDR3 is TGTGCCAGCAGTTTTGGGCAGGTCGCCTACAATGAGCAGTTCTTC. This sequence encodes CASSFGQVAYNEQFF.

V and J are TRBV7-6 and TRBJ2-1, with D possibly TRBD2 on 5 matching bases. Germline CDR1 reads SGHVS; CDR2 reads FNYEAQ. Trimming shortened V by 6 bases and J by 9 bases, and 15 bases separated the two germline ends. This CDR3 has 13 residues. Here the CDR3 DNA reads TGTGCCAGCAGAGCCAACGCGGAGGCTGAGCAGTTCTTC. It specifies CASRANAEAEQFF.

V usage is TRBV11-2 and J usage is TRBJ2-1; 11 bases fit TRBD2. The CDR3 sequence is 16 residues long. The trim removed 5 bases at V and 8 bases at J, leaving 11 bases unmatched. Per the germline V gene, CDR1 is SGHAT and CDR2 is FQNNGV. CDR3 nucleotide sequence: TGTGCCAGCAGCACCCTACTAGCGGGGGATAGAGATGAGCAGTTCTTC. Translation gives CASSTLLAGDRDEQFF.

CDR3 protein: CASSLLKVAEAFF. In nucleotides, the CDR3 is TGTGCCAGCAGTTTATTAAAGGTCGCTGAAGCTTTCTTT. The rearrangement joins TRBV28 to TRBJ1-1; D is uncertain. The CDR3 sequence is 13 residues long. Germline V gives CDR1 MDHEN, CDR2 SYDVKM. V was cut by 1 base and J by 6 bases, with 9 bases left in between.

This clonotype occurred a few times. The rearrangement uses TRBV7-6 and TRBJ2-1; weak D call: TRBD2 (6 bases). The CDR3 covers 13 residues. V lost 4 bases and J 4 bases, leaving 8 bases between the germline ends. Germline CDR1 SGHVS, CDR2 FNYEAQ. In nucleotides, the CDR3 is TGTGCCAGCAGCTGGGGGGAATACAATGAGCAGTTCTTC. The encoded protein is CASSWGEYNEQFF. Supplemented by reference TRBV7-6 and TRBJ2-1, the full variable domain reads GAGVSQSPRYKVTKRGQDVALRCDPISGHVSLYWYRQALGQGPEFLTYFNYEAQQDKSGLPNDRFSAERPEGSISTLTIQRTEQRDSAMYRCASSWGEYNEQFFGPGTRLTVL.

The rearrangement links TRBV18 to TRBJ2-3, with D perhaps matching TRBD1 (5 bases). The germline V gene encodes CDR1 KGHSH and CDR2 LQKENI. The CDR3 contains 15 residues. The V end lost 2 bases, the J end lost 5 bases, and 14 bases lay between the germline ends. CDR3: CASSPRGRAGDTQYF. In DNA form, the CDR3 reads TGTGCCAGCTCACCAAGGGGCCGGGCAGGAGATACGCAGTATTTT.

This sequence joins TRBV7-8 and TRBJ2-7; D gene uncertain. There are 15 residues in the CDR3. Germline V gene lookup returns CDR1 SGHVS and CDR2 FQNEAQ. The germline V and J ends were trimmed by 1 base and 7 bases, with 17 bases remaining between them. The CDR3 sequence is CASSLERSSYNEQYF. The CDR3 DNA follows: TGTGCCAGCAGCTTAGAAAGGTCCTCCTACAATGAGCAGTACTTC.

This chain connects TRBV20-1 to TRBJ2-7, with D perhaps matching TRBD2 (5 bases). The CDR3 totals 11 residues. Trimming took 6 bases from V and 4 from J, leaving 10 bases between them. CDR1 is DFQATT, CDR2 SNEGSKA, per germline (reference sequence). The CDR3 reads CSAVGEYEQYF. The CDR3 DNA is TGCAGTGCGGTCGGGGAATACGAGCAGTACTTC.

There are a few counts of this clonotype. This chain connects TRBV9 to TRBJ2-7; the D gene is possibly TRBD1 (5 bases). The CDR3 covers 14 residues. CDR1 and CDR2 (germline): SGDLS, YYNGEE. V was trimmed by 0 bases and J by 0 bases, leaving 7 bases between them. The CDR3 reads CASSVADNSYEQYF. The DNA for the CDR3 is TGTGCCAGCAGCGTAGCGGACAACTCCTACGAGCAGTACTTC. The complete variable domain, with remaining parts taken from reference TRBV9 and TRBJ2-7, reads DSGVTQTPKHLITATGQRVTLRCSPRSGDLSVYWYQQSLDQGLQFLIQYYNGEERAKGNILERFSAQQFPDLHSELNLSSLELGDSALYFCASSVADNSYEQYFGPGTRLTVT.

About this clonotype itself: The germline gene is not matched at one end of the junction; a read error may be the cause. V and J are TRBV11-2 and TRBJ2-7, with a possible D match to TRBD1 (8 bases). The CDR3 has 14 residues. CDR1 SGHAT and CDR2 FQNNGV come from the germline V gene. CDR3 amino acids: CASSHSTGDYEQYF. CDR3 DNA: TGTGCCAGCAGCCATTCGACAGGGGACTACGAGCAGTACTTT.

This clonotype was seen a handful of times. The chain recombines TRBV15 with TRBJ2-1; TRBD2 aligns across 8 bases. This CDR3 is 16 amino acids long. CDR1 and CDR2 from the germline V gene are LNHNV and YYDKDF (reference sequence). J lost 7 bases, V lost 1 base, and 9 bases had no gene match. The CDR3: CATSRVSAGALNEQFF. The CDR3 region has the DNA TGTGCCACCAGCAGAGTTTCAGCGGGGGCGCTGAATGAGCAGTTCTTC.

The chain is built from TRBV7-6 and TRBJ2-1; the match to TRBD2 covers 9 bases. Losses at the gene ends were 0 bases for V and 3 bases for J; bases not matched to a gene: 9. The CDR3 loop spans 18 amino acids. Per germline, CDR1 SGHVS and CDR2 FNYEAQ. As DNA, the CDR3 is TGTGCCAGCAGCTTAGCAATAGCGGGGGTGAATCTCTACAATGAGCAGTTCTTC. Amino acid sequence: CASSLAIAGVNLYNEQFF.

The chain has TRBV7-9 and TRBJ1-6; 7 bases are a match to TRBD1. The CDR3 length is 15 residues. CDR1 is SEHNR, CDR2 FQNEAQ, per germline (reference sequence). J lost 6 bases, V lost 3 bases, and 5 bases had no gene match. This chain's CDR3 is CASSLEGQPNSPLHF. The CDR3 DNA reads as TGTGCCAGCAGCTTGGAGGGACAGCCTAATTCACCCCTCCACTTT.

V is TRBV5-8 and J is TRBJ2-1, with 8 bases identical to TRBD1. V was clipped by 4 bases and J by 7 bases; unmatched bases: 7. The CDR3 is made up of 14 amino acids. Germline values: CDR1 SGHTS, CDR2 YDEGEE. In DNA form, the CDR3 reads TGTGCCAGCAGCCTGGGACAGGTCTGGAATGAGCAGTTCTTC. It specifies CASSLGQVWNEQFF.

The V gene is TRBV20-1, the J gene TRBJ2-1; D uncertain. Germline assignment: CDR1 DFQATT and CDR2 SNEGSKA (reference sequence). This CDR3 is built from 19 residues. Deletions cut 3 bases from V and 3 bases from J, with 27 bases between. CDR3 sequence: CSARAHPASPGVIYNEQFF. The DNA of the CDR3 is TGCAGTGCTAGGGCTCATCCCGCGAGCCCAGGAGTCATCTACAATGAGCAGTTCTTC.

This rearrangement joins TRBV6-2 or TRBV6-3 to TRBJ2-7; D gene ambiguous. Germline CDR1 reads MNHEY; CDR2 reads SVGEGT. There are 15 residues in the CDR3. The V end was cut by 2 bases, the J end by 1 base, with 12 bases between. The CDR3 coding sequence is TGTGCCAGCAGTTACATTGTCGGTGCTTCCTACGAGCAGTACTTC. Its protein is CASSYIVGASYEQYF.

V and J are TRBV10-3 and TRBJ2-4; no reliable D call. The germline V gene encodes CDR1 ENHRY and CDR2 SYGVKD. Trimming took 3 bases from V and 13 from J, leaving 19 bases between them. This CDR3 has 14 amino acids. The CDR3 DNA reads TGTGCCATCAGTGACACCGGGCCCTACAATGAGCAGTACTTC. Translating gives CAISDTGPYNEQYF.

The rearrangement joins TRBV6-5 to TRBJ1-4; D is perhaps TRBD1 (5 bases). Trimming cost V 2 bases and J 8 bases, with 18 bases left between them. The CDR3 covers 16 residues. Germline values: CDR1 MNHEY, CDR2 SVGAGI. CDR3 residues: CASSYTFDSFGEKLFF. The CDR3 nucleotides are TGTGCCAGCAGTTACACCTTCGACAGTTTTGGGGAAAAACTGTTTTTT.

Only one count was recorded for this clonotype. The chain links TRBV5-1 to TRBJ1-6; no definite D call. The V gene's germline CDR1 is SGHRS and CDR2 YFSETQ. Between the trimmed V and J ends, which lost 3 bases and 8 bases, there was a span of 9 bases. The CDR3 has 13 residues. CDR3 protein: CASSSRSDSPLHF. The CDR3 nucleotides read TGCGCCAGCAGCTCGAGGAGTGATTCACCCCTCCACTTT.

This clonotype was seen just once. The CDR3 coding sequence is TGTGCCAGCAGCCATATTACATATGAGCAGTTCTTC. It codes for CASSHITYEQFF. The chain joins TRBV4-2 to TRBJ2-1; no clear D gene. The CDR3 covers 12 residues. Trimming stripped 3 bases from V and 8 bases from J, with 8 bases between. Germline assignment: CDR1 LGHNA and CDR2 YNFKEQ.

This chain uses TRBV15 with TRBJ1-1; tentatively, D is TRBD1 (6 bases). There are 15 residues in the CDR3. V gave up 3 bases and J gave up 0 bases, with 11 bases separating them. The germline V gene has CDR1 LNHNV and CDR2 YYDKDF (reference sequence). CDR3 DNA sequence: TGTGCCACCAGCAGGCGGACAGTCATGAACACTGAAGCTTTCTTT. Translating it yields CATSRRTVMNTEAFF.

This clonotype was detected many times. The chain couples TRBV27 to TRBJ2-7, with 7 bases lining up with TRBD2. This CDR3 region has 13 residues. The V gene's germline CDR1 is MNHEY and CDR2 SMNVEV (reference sequence). V was pared by 5 bases and J by 2 bases, with 3 bases of the junction left unmatched. In DNA, the CDR3 is TGTGCCAGCAGTCCCGGGAGGACCTACGAGCAGTACTTC. This translates into CASSPGRTYEQYF.

This clonotype showed up just a few times. The V gene is TRBV12-3 or TRBV12-4, the J gene TRBJ2-1; D is uncertain. V lost 5 bases and J 5 bases, leaving 13 bases between the germline ends. The CDR3 sequence is 14 residues long. The CDR3 DNA sequence: TGTGCCAGCAGTGCCCACGACTTACACAATGAGCAGTTCTTC. Translation: CASSAHDLHNEQFF.

This chain links TRBV4-1 with TRBJ2-4, with TRBD2 identical over 13 bases. CDR3 length equals 15 residues. After removal of 4 bases from V and 8 bases from J, the junction contained 5 bases not matched to a gene. Germline loops: CDR1 MGHRA, CDR2 YSYEKL. The CDR3 spells CASSLGLAGVDIQYF. CDR3 sequence (DNA): TGCGCCAGCAGCCTAGGACTAGCGGGAGTTGACATTCAGTACTTC.

As regards this clonotype: One junction end disagrees with the germline gene, perhaps due to a read error. The rearrangement links TRBV24-1 to TRBJ2-5, with 8 bases matching TRBD1. Germline V CDR1 and CDR2: KGHDR, SFDVKD. The CDR3 length is 15 residues. The CDR3 sequence is CAISDDGQGQETQYF. CDR3 nucleotides: TGTGCCATCAGTGATGATGGACAGGGCCAAGAAACCCAGTACTTC.

A remark on this clonotype: At one of its ends the junction is not consistent with the germline gene, which may arise from a read error. This chain joins TRBV20-1 and TRBJ2-3, with D perhaps assigned TRBD1 or TRBD2 (6 bases each). The CDR3 sequence is 14 residues long. CDR1 is DFQATT and CDR2 is SNEGSKA in the germline V gene (reference sequence). The CDR3 DNA reads as TGCAGTGCCAGAGGGGGGATTAGCACAGATACGCAGTATTTT. Encoded protein: CSARGGISTDTQYF.